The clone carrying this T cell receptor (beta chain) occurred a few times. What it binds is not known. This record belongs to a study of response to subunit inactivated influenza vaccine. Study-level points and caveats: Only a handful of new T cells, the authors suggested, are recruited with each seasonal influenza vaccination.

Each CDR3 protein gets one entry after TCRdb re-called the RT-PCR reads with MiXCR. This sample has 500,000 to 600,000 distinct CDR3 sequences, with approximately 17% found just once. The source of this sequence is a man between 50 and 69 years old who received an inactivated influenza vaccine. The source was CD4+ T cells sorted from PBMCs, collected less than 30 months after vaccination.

CDR3 sequence (DNA): TGTGCCAGCAGTTTTTCGGCGGGCCTCGGGGAGACCCAGTACTTC. Translated, it gives CASSFSAGLGETQYF. The V and J genes are TRBV12-3 or TRBV12-4 and TRBJ2-5; tentatively, D is TRBD2 (5 bases). This CDR3 is 15 amino acids long. Trimming pared 3 bases from V and 5 bases from J, leaving 16 bases between.